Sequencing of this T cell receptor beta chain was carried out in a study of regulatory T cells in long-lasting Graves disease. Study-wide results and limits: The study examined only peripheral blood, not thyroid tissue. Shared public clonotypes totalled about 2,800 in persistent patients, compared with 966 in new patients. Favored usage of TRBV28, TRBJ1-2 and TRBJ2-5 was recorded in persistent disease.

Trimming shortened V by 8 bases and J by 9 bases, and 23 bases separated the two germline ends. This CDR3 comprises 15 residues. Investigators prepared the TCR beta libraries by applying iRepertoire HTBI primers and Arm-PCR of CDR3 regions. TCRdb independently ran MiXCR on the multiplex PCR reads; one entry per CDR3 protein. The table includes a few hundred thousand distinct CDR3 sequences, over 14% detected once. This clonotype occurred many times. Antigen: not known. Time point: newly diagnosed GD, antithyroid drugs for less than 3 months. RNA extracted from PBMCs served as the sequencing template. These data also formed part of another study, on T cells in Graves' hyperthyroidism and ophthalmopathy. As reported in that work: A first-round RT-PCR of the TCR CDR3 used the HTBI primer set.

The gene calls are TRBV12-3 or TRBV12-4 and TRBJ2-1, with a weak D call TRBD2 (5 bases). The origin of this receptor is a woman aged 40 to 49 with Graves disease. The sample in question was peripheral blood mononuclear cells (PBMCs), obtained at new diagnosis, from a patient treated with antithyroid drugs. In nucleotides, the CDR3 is TGTGCCAGCTACCCGGGATCCAGCGGCCTGGGTGAGCAGTTCTTC. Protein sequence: CASYPGSSGLGEQFF.